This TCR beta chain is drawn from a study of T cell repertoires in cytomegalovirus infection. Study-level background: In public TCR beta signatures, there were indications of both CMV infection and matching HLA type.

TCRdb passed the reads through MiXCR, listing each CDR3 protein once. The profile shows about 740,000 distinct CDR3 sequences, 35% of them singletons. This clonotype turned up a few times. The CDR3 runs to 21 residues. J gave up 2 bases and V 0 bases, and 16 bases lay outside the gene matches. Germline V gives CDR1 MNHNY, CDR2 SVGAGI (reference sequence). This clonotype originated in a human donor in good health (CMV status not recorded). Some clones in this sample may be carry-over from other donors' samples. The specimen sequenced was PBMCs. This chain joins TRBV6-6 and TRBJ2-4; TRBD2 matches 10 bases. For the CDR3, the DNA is TGTGCCAGCAGTTACTCGACGGGCAGGGGTGCTAGCGGGAGTACCAAAAACATTCAGTACTTC. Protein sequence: CASSYSTGRGASGSTKNIQYF.